The sample holds many counts of the clone carrying this T cell receptor (beta chain). Its target is unknown. This sample is part of a study of CD8+CD57+ T cells in acquired aplastic anemia. Turning to the study itself: An average of roughly 3 ug of DNA was obtained from sorted CD4+ and CD8+ cells. About 9.8 million reads, on average, were obtained for CD4+ cells from healthy donors. Whole-study findings and limits: The same twenty-nine CD8+ CDR3 sequences occurred in patients and in controls. Significant differences in CD8+ Simpson's diversity were not observed between patients and controls.

TCR beta VDJ and CDR3 were profiled, and genomic DNA was the template. TCRdb processed the reads anew with MiXCR; each CDR3 protein has one entry. This sample has some 220,000 distinct CDR3 sequences, with 34% found just once. Trimming left V 6 bases short and J 0 bases short, with 15 bases between. Germline V gene data show CDR1 as SEHNR and CDR2 as FQNEAQ (reference sequence). This CDR3 is 15 amino acids long. Sequenced sample: sorted CD4+, CD8+, or CD8+CD57+ T cells (not recorded which) from PBMCs. The chain has TRBV7-9 and TRBJ2-7; D unclear. The clonotype comes from a human donor in good health, serving as a control. CDR3 sequence (DNA): TGTGCCAGCAGTTTTGACTTGAGGAGCTCCTACGAGCAGTACTTC. Its protein product is CASSFDLRSSYEQYF. The full variable domain, its missing parts supplied by reference TRBV7-9 and TRBJ2-7, is DTGVSQNPRHKITKRGQNVTFRCDPISEHNRLYWYRQTLGQGPEFLTYFQNEAQLEKSRLLSDRFSAERPKGSFSTLEIQRTEQGDSAMYLCASSFDLRSSYEQYFGPGTRLTVT.